One and the same sample provided the 28 T cell receptor beta chains below, sequenced in a study of shared clonotypes between healthy human individuals. Profiled with immunoSEQ multiplex PCR; TCRdb holds only in-frame clones, not every one. The data show millions of clones, roughly 92% seen once. The sequenced material came from naive CD4+ T cells sorted from blood. Subset described: CD45RA+ positively selected. The receptors were sampled from a man in his late teens or twenties in good health.

The CDR3 DNA is TGTGCCAGCAGTCCCGGGACAGGGGGCTCCTACGAGCAGTACTTC. This translates into CASSPGTGGSYEQYF. The chain carries TRBV28 and TRBJ2-7; 11 bases align to TRBD1. CDR1 is MDHEN, CDR2 SYDVKM, per germline. This CDR3 comprises 15 residues. J lost 0 bases, V lost 5 bases, and 3 bases had no gene match.

The chain has TRBV28 and TRBJ1-1; D uncertain. The CDR3 totals 14 residues. The V end was cut by 2 bases, the J end by 5 bases, with 12 bases between. CDR1 is MDHEN and CDR2 is SYDVKM in the germline V gene. The DNA for the CDR3 is TGTGCCAGCAGTTTACCCGCAGGTCCGACTGAAGCTTTCTTT. Translated: CASSLPAGPTEAFF.

This rearrangement joins TRBV16 to TRBJ2-3, with unresolved D. V gave up 2 bases and J gave up 4 bases, with 10 bases separating them. CDR1 and CDR2 (germline): KGHSY, FQNENV. The CDR3 totals 14 residues. CDR3 residues: CASSQGRRSDTQYF. CDR3 DNA: TGTGCCAGCAGCCAAGGGCGGCGATCAGATACGCAGTATTTT.

With respect to this clone: In the same sample, other DNA sequences code for this CDR3. J is TRBJ2-3 and V is TRBV10-3; TRBD2 is a possible D gene (6 bases). This CDR3 contains 14 residues. The V and J ends lost 3 bases and 3 bases respectively, with 10 bases between them. The germline V gene has CDR1 ENHRY and CDR2 SYGVKD. CDR3 nucleotide sequence: TGTGCCATCAGTGAATCGAGCGGGACAGATACGCAGTATTTT. As protein: CAISESSGTDTQYF.

Turning to this clone: The same CDR3 can be traced to other DNA sequences in this sample. This chain joins TRBV6-5 and TRBJ2-7, with 7 bases fitting TRBD1. Germline CDR1 MNHEY, CDR2 SVGAGI. Unmatched junction bases numbered 3, after V lost 5 bases and J lost 5 bases. This CDR3 is 12 amino acids long. The CDR3, as DNA: TGTGCCAGCAGTAGACAGGGCAACGAGCAGTACTTC. Protein sequence: CASSRQGNEQYF.

V and J are TRBV30 and TRBJ2-6; D possibly corresponds to TRBD2 (5 bases). The CDR3 extends over 14 amino acids. V gave up 4 bases and J gave up 0 bases, with 7 bases separating them. Germline V gene sequence: CDR1 GTSNPN, CDR2 SVGIG (reference sequence). As DNA, the CDR3 is TGTGCCTGGAAGAGGGACTCTGGGGCCAACGTCCTGACTTTC. Amino acid sequence: CAWKRDSGANVLTF.

Regarding this clone: The same CDR3 is also encoded by other DNA sequences in this sample. The chain combines TRBV19 with TRBJ1-5, with 8 bases aligning to TRBD1. CDR1 is LNHDA, CDR2 SQIVND, per germline (reference sequence). CDR3 length: 15 amino acids. Trimming removed 4 bases from V and 4 bases from J; junction bases left unmatched: 6. The CDR3 reads CASSSRDRPNQPQHF. The CDR3 DNA sequence: TGTGCCAGTAGTAGCCGGGACAGGCCGAATCAGCCCCAGCATTTT.

The V call is TRBV9, the J call TRBJ2-7, with D maybe TRBD2 (5 bases). The CDR3 spans 13 residues. The ends were cut back, 1 base at V and 3 bases at J, with 8 bases in the middle. Germline V CDR1 and CDR2: SGDLS, YYNGEE. CDR3: CASSVLGGYEQYF. The CDR3 DNA reads TGTGCCAGCAGCGTATTAGGAGGCTACGAGCAGTACTTC.

This rearrangement joins TRBV5-5 to TRBJ1-1; the D gene is possibly TRBD1 (5 bases). The CDR3 runs 14 residues. Looked up from germline, CDR1 is SGHKS and CDR2 is YYEKEE (reference sequence). V lost 7 bases to trimming and J lost 0 bases, with 13 bases between them. CDR3 coding DNA: TGTGCCAGCGAGAGGGGACTCCTGAACACTGAAGCTTTCTTT. Translation: CASERGLLNTEAFF.

As to this clone: At the DNA level, this CDR3 is encoded by other sequences in the same sample as well. The chain links TRBV5-1 to TRBJ2-2; D uncertain. The CDR3 sequence is 14 residues long. V gave up 0 bases and J gave up 5 bases, with 8 bases separating them. CDR1 and CDR2 (germline): SGHRS, YFSETQ. The CDR3 coding sequence is TGCGCCAGCAGCTTGGCCCCCGGAACCGGGGAGCTGTTTTTT. This sequence encodes CASSLAPGTGELFF.

This sequence joins TRBV5-1 and TRBJ1-1; possible D gene TRBD1, 6 bases. The germline V gene has CDR1 SGHRS and CDR2 YFSETQ. Trimming stripped 1 base from V and 6 bases from J, with 13 bases between. The CDR3 spans 14 residues. This CDR3 reads CASSLTGLGAEAFF. The CDR3, as DNA: TGCGCCAGCAGCTTGACAGGGCTGGGTGCTGAAGCTTTCTTT.

This chain links TRBV4-1 with TRBJ1-5; unclear D gene. Trimming left V 5 bases short and J 9 bases short, with 14 bases between. The CDR3 extends over 13 amino acids. Germline V gene lookup returns CDR1 MGHRA and CDR2 YSYEKL. Here the CDR3 DNA reads TGCGCCAGCAGCTTGACCCAGTCTGGGCCCCAGCATTTT. Its protein is CASSLTQSGPQHF.

The chain links TRBV6-5 to TRBJ2-2, with TRBD1 matching over 9 bases. CDR1 and CDR2 (germline): MNHEY, SVGAGI. This CDR3 is 14 amino acids long. With 6 bases clipped from V and 6 bases from J, the junction kept 5 bases outside the gene matches. The CDR3 DNA reads TGTGCCAGCAGCCGCGGGACAGGGCCCGGGGAGCTGTTTTTT. This sequence encodes CASSRGTGPGELFF.

V gene TRBV2 combines with J gene TRBJ1-3, with unresolved D. CDR3 length: 14 residues. V lost 6 bases and J lost 3, with 12 bases in between. Per the germline V gene, CDR1 is SNHLY and CDR2 is FYNNEI. This CDR3 reads CASRDQSGGNTIYF. CDR3 nucleotides: TGTGCCAGCAGGGACCAGAGTGGTGGAAACACCATATATTTT.

This chain connects TRBV4-1 to TRBJ2-1, with TRBD2 identical over 11 bases. Germline assignment: CDR1 MGHRA and CDR2 YSYEKL. The V gene end was trimmed by 5 bases and the J gene end by 7 bases; junction bases not matched to a gene: 7. The CDR3 length is 15 residues. Written as DNA, the CDR3 is TGCGCCAGCAGCATACTAGCGGGGGCCGTAAATGAGCAGTTCTTC. It yields the protein CASSILAGAVNEQFF.

Worth noting for this clone: Other DNA sequences in this specimen translate into the identical CDR3. The J gene is TRBJ1-5, the V gene TRBV19, with 8 bases that match TRBD1. The CDR3 totals 13 residues. V was clipped by 5 bases and J by 6 bases; unmatched bases: 3. CDR1 and CDR2 (germline): LNHDA, SQIVND (reference sequence). The CDR3 nucleotides read TGTGCCAGTAGTGGACAGGGAGGTCAGCCCCAGCATTTT. It is translated as CASSGQGGQPQHF.

CDR3 in amino acids: CAWSQTSGETQYF. For the CDR3, the DNA is TGTGCCTGGAGTCAGACCTCCGGGGAGACCCAGTACTTC. The chain joins TRBV30 to TRBJ2-5; D unresolved. The CDR3 extends over 13 amino acids. CDR1 GTSNPN and CDR2 SVGIG come from the germline V gene (reference sequence). V lost 2 bases and J 5 bases, leaving 12 bases between the germline ends.

The chain recombines TRBV2 with TRBJ2-5, with 7 bases that match TRBD2. Judging by the DNA end, TRBJ2-7 fits better; the J call may be wrong. Germline-derived CDR1 and CDR2 are SNHLY and FYNNEI. The length of the CDR3 is 13 residues. CDR3 nucleotides: TGTGCCAGCAGTCAGCGGGGCAATGGCGAGCAGTACTTC. This translates into CASSQRGNGEQYF.

The chain links TRBV2 to TRBJ2-7, with TRBD2 identical over 10 bases. After removal of 5 bases from V and 2 bases from J, the junction contained 6 bases not matched to a gene. This CDR3 contains 15 residues. CDR1 and CDR2 from the germline V gene are SNHLY and FYNNEI. The CDR3 loop is CASSLLAGRTYEQYF. CDR3 in DNA: TGTGCCAGCAGTTTACTAGCGGGGCGTACCTACGAGCAGTACTTC.

The chain couples TRBV7-9 to TRBJ2-5; possibly TRBD2 for D (5 bases). The CDR3 sequence is 14 residues long. V lost 5 bases, J lost 2 bases, and 12 bases lay in between. CDR1 and CDR2 (germline): SEHNR, FQNEAQ (reference sequence). The CDR3 spells CASSRGTQQETQYF. In DNA form, the CDR3 reads TGTGCCAGCAGCCGGGGAACGCAACAAGAGACCCAGTACTTC.

The V gene is TRBV6-5, the J gene TRBJ1-6; TRBD1 is a possible D gene (5 bases). The length of the CDR3 is 16 residues. Trimming took 1 base from V and 6 from J, leaving 13 bases between them. Germline V gene lookup returns CDR1 MNHEY and CDR2 SVGAGI. The chain's CDR3 is CASSYLAGPLNSPLHF. The CDR3 DNA reads TGTGCCAGCAGTTACTTGGCAGGGCCCCTTAATTCACCCCTCCACTTT.

With respect to this clone: Other nucleotide sequences from this sample produce the same CDR3. V gene TRBV4-3 combines with J gene TRBJ1-5, with D possibly matching TRBD1 (6 bases). Germline CDR1 and CDR2: LGHNA and YSLEER. V was pared by 0 bases and J by 4 bases, with 7 bases between. There are 14 residues in the CDR3. The CDR3 reads CASSQETGNQPQHF. As DNA, the CDR3 is TGCGCCAGCAGCCAAGAAACAGGGAATCAGCCCCAGCATTTT.

A remark on this clone: The same CDR3 is also encoded by other DNA sequences in this sample. The chain links TRBV28 to TRBJ2-7; D may be TRBD1 or TRBD2 (5 bases each). Per germline, CDR1 MDHEN and CDR2 SYDVKM. Trimming removed 3 bases from V and 3 bases from J, with 9 bases in between. The length of the CDR3 is 13 residues. The CDR3 DNA reads as TGTGCCAGCAGTTTGAGGGACCGCTACGAGCAGTACTTC. Residues: CASSLRDRYEQYF. The full variable domain, its missing parts supplied by reference TRBV28 and TRBJ2-7, is DVKVTQSSRYLVKRTGEKVFLECVQDMDHENMFWYRQDPGLGLRLIYFSYDVKMKEKGDIPEGYSVSREKKERFSLILESASTNQTSMYLCASSLRDRYEQYFGPGTRLTVT.

The rearrangement links TRBV6-6 to TRBJ1-3; maybe TRBD1 (5 bases). This CDR3 has 14 amino acids. Looked up from germline, CDR1 is MNHNY and CDR2 is SVGAGI (reference sequence). V lost 2 bases to trimming and J lost 3 bases, with 8 bases between them. Here the CDR3 DNA reads TGTGCCAGCAGTTACGGGACGGATGGAAACACCATATATTTT. It yields the protein CASSYGTDGNTIYF.

This chain uses TRBV15 with TRBJ1-5, with a possible D match to TRBD1 (5 bases). The CDR3 runs to 16 residues. Per germline, CDR1 LNHNV and CDR2 YYDKDF (reference sequence). V was pared by 0 bases and J by 3 bases, with 12 bases between. The CDR3 loop reads CATSRDFDRANQPQHF. The CDR3 DNA follows: TGTGCCACCAGCAGAGATTTCGACAGAGCCAATCAGCCCCAGCATTTT.

The chain links TRBV28 to TRBJ1-6, with D unresolved. Germline loops: CDR1 MDHEN, CDR2 SYDVKM. There are 18 residues in the CDR3. Between the trimmed V and J ends, which lost 5 bases and 4 bases, there was a span of 21 bases. CDR3 amino acids: CASSLAGSAGDYNSPLHF. Here the CDR3 DNA reads TGTGCCAGCAGTCTCGCCGGGTCAGCTGGCGATTATAATTCACCCCTCCACTTT. Full variable domain (remainder filled in from reference TRBV28 and TRBJ1-6): DVKVTQSSRYLVKRTGEKVFLECVQDMDHENMFWYRQDPGLGLRLIYFSYDVKMKEKGDIPEGYSVSREKKERFSLILESASTNQTSMYLCASSLAGSAGDYNSPLHFGNGTRLTVT.

This chain joins TRBV6-5 and TRBJ2-6; no firm D call. Trimming stripped 4 bases from V and 1 base from J, with 8 bases between. The CDR3 runs 15 residues. Germline-derived CDR1 and CDR2 are MNHEY and SVGAGI. The CDR3 coding sequence is TGTGCCAGCAGTTTCCTGTCATCTGGGGCCAACGTCCTGACTTTC. Translation gives CASSFLSSGANVLTF.

This clone was picked up one time. This chain joins TRBV29-1 and TRBJ1-1; tentative D call: TRBD1 (5 bases). V lost 3 bases and J 0 bases, leaving 11 bases between the germline ends. The CDR3 is made up of 14 amino acids. The V gene's germline CDR1 is SQVTM and CDR2 ANQGSEA. CDR3 sequence reads: CSVDGAAMNTEAFF. CDR3 DNA sequence: TGCAGCGTTGATGGGGCAGCCATGAACACTGAAGCTTTCTTT.